Detailed here is one T cell receptor beta chain. Other DNA sequences in this specimen translate into the identical CDR3. Germline CDR1 is MNHEY and CDR2 is SVGAGI. V was trimmed by 5 bases and J by 0 bases, leaving 6 bases between them. The CDR3 covers 13 residues. The sample is drawn from a study of blood T cell repertoires in COVID-19. Across the whole study: The United States, Italy and Spain supplied acute and convalescent COVID-19 samples. Sources were T cells, B-cell-depleted T cells, or PBMCs; the material itself was cDNA or gDNA.

How the authors handled the data: Counts of nucleated cells, estimated from reference gene primer amplification, were obtained. TCRdb's table, derived via immunoSEQ multiplex PCR, lists solely in-frame clones and lacks some. V, J and clone size reflect that table, while D and trimming were determined from the DNA. The table has 110,000 to 150,000 clones, roughly 84% seen once. The sample comprised peripheral blood. The chain is built from TRBV6-5 and TRBJ2-3; D is ambiguous. This TCR was recovered from a man between 60 and 70 years old with active or convalescent COVID-19. Written as DNA, the CDR3 is TGTGCCAGCAGTAGAACTAGCACAGATACGCAGTATTTT. This codes for CASSRTSTDTQYF.